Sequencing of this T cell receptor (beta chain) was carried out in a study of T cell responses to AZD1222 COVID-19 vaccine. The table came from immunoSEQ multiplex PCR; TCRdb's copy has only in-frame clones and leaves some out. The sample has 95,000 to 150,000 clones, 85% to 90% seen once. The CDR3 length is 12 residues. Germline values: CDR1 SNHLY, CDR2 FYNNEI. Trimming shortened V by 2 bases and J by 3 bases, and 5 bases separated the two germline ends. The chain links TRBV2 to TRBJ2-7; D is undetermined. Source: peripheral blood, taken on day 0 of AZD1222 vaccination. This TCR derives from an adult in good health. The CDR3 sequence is CASSENGYEQYF. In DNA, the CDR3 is TGTGCCAGCAGTGAAAATGGCTACGAGCAGTACTTC. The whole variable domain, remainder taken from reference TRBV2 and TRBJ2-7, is EPEVTQTPSHQVTQMGQEVILRCVPISNHLYFYWYRQILGQKVEFLVSFYNNEISEKSEIFDDQFSVERPDGSNFTLKIRSTKLEDSAMYFCASSENGYEQYFGPGTRLTVT.